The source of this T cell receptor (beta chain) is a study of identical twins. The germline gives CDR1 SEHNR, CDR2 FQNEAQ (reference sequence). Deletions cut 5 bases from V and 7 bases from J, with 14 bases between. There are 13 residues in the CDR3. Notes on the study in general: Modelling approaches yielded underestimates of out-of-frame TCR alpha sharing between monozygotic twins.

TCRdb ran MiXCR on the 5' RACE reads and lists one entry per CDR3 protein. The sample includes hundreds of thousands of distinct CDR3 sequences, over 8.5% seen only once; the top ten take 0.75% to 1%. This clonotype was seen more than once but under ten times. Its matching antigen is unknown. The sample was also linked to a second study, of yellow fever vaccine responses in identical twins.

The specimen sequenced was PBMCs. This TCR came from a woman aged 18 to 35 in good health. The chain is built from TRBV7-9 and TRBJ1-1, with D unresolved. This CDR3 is CASSSGVDDEAFF. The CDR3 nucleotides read TGTGCCAGCAGCAGCGGGGTTGACGATGAAGCTTTCTTT. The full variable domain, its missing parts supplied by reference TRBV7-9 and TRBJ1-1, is DTGVSQNPRHKITKRGQNVTFRCDPISEHNRLYWYRQTLGQGPEFLTYFQNEAQLEKSRLLSDRFSAERPKGSFSTLEIQRTEQGDSAMYLCASSSGVDDEAFFGQGTRLTVV.